The 23 T cell receptor beta chains presented below share a single source sample, sequenced in a study of read filtering for tumor transcriptome and immune sequencing (dated by TCRdb to about 2020). TCRdb names Illumina HiSeq 4000 as the instrument used. The Immunoverse kit was used to build TCR libraries from roughly 440 ng RNA, with molecular barcoded adaptors covering alpha/delta and beta/gamma chains. TCRdb trimmed public reads at Q25 via fastp, called clones via MiXCR and kept in-frame beta chains. Each entry is one CDR3 protein sequence, shown with its most common DNA and genes. This sample holds 50,000 to 65,000 distinct CDR3 sequences; approximately 18% were observed only once. Jointly, the top ten make up approximately 10% of the sample. The sequencing input was a population of CD138-negative cells sorted from bone marrow. The cell subset or site label on this specimen signifies: bone marrow mononuclear cells depleted of CD138+ plasma/myeloma cells by negative magnetic selection. Receptors were obtained from a donor aged 40 or older with multiple myeloma.

At least ten counts were recorded for this clonotype. The chain recombines TRBV10-3 with TRBJ2-1; 10 bases match TRBD1. CDR1 and CDR2 from the germline V gene are ENHRY and SYGVKD. With 6 bases clipped from V and 8 bases from J, the junction kept 1 base outside the gene matches. The CDR3 consists of 12 residues. The CDR3 DNA follows: TGTGCCATCAGGGGGACAGGGGATGAGCAGTTCTTC. Translating it yields CAIRGTGDEQFF.

This clonotype occurred many times. This chain uses TRBV12-3 or TRBV12-4 with TRBJ2-7; 9 nucleotides line up with TRBD2. The V segment lost 5 bases and the J segment 7 bases; nucleotides outside the gene matches: 6. The length of the CDR3 is 13 residues. CDR3 sequence (DNA): TGTGCCAGCAGTCTCCTAGCGGGGTGGGAGCAGTACTTC. Translated: CASSLLAGWEQYF.

The table lists this clonotype with many counts. CDR3 sequence reads: CSVREGGYTGELFF. CDR3 coding DNA: TGCAGCGTCCGAGAAGGGGGCTACACCGGGGAGCTGTTTTTT. The rearrangement uses TRBV29-1 and TRBJ2-2; 7 bases align to TRBD1. The CDR3 spans 14 residues. From germline, CDR1 is SQVTM and CDR2 ANQGSEA. The ends lost 6 bases at V and 3 bases at J; junction bases unmatched: 7.

This clonotype was found many times. The V call is TRBV5-1, the J call TRBJ2-7; 7 bases agree with TRBD1. The CDR3 is made up of 14 amino acids. Looked up from germline, CDR1 is SGHRS and CDR2 is YFSETQ. Germline trimming cut 3 bases from V and 5 bases from J; bases unmatched to any gene: 8. CDR3 nucleotide sequence: TGCGCCAGCAGCTACGACAGGGTGAAGGACGAGCAGTACTTC. Translation gives CASSYDRVKDEQYF.

CDR3 sequence reads: CASSPSGQYGYTF. The CDR3 DNA reads as TGTGCCAGCAGCCCTTCAGGGCAGTATGGCTACACCTTC. The chain carries TRBV11-2 and TRBJ1-2, with D tentatively TRBD1 (5 bases). The germline gives CDR1 SGHAT, CDR2 FQNNGV. V lost 5 bases, J lost 5 bases, and 12 bases lay in between. There are 13 residues in the CDR3.

This clonotype was seen only a few times. The J gene is TRBJ1-2, the V gene TRBV5-4, with 7 bases lining up with TRBD1. V lost 2 bases to trimming and J lost 4 bases; unmatched junction nucleotides: 5. The CDR3 totals 14 residues. CDR1 and CDR2 (germline): SGHNT, YYREEE (reference sequence). CDR3 coding DNA: TGTGCCAGCAGCTTCGACAGGGTATCCTATGGCTACACCTTC. Translating gives CASSFDRVSYGYTF. The whole variable domain, filled in from reference TRBV5-4 and TRBJ1-2, reads ETGVTQSPTHLIKTRGQQVTLRCSSQSGHNTVSWYQQALGQGPQFIFQYYREEENGRGNFPPRFSGLQFPNYSSELNVNALELDDSALYLCASSFDRVSYGYTFGSGTRLTVV.

Comment on this clonotype: A read error may be the cause here, since a much bigger clone is one base away. This chain connects TRBV20-1 to TRBJ1-6; the D gene is possibly TRBD1 (5 bases). The CDR3 is made up of 16 amino acids. Trimming cost V 3 bases and J 9 bases, with 21 bases left between them. From germline, CDR1 is DFQATT and CDR2 SNEGSKA (reference sequence). CDR3 in DNA: TGCAGTGCTAGTCTTTCCGGGGCAGTCGGGGGTTCACCCCTCCACTTT. Its translation is CSASLSGAVGGSPLHF.

V is TRBV28 and J is TRBJ2-7; possibly TRBD2 for D (5 bases). Germline CDR1 reads MDHEN; CDR2 reads SYDVKM. The V end lost 6 bases, the J end lost 5 bases, and 11 bases lay between the germline ends. CDR3 length: 12 residues. The CDR3 DNA is TGTGCCAGCAGCCCGGGATCGCACGAGCAGTACTTC. Protein: CASSPGSHEQYF.

In this sample, this clonotype turned up many times. The V and J genes are TRBV4-1 and TRBJ1-1, with D perhaps matching TRBD1 (6 bases). This CDR3 has 16 residues. V lost 1 base and J lost 2, with 14 bases in between. Germline lookup yields CDR1 MGHRA and CDR2 YSYEKL. The CDR3 sequence: CASSQGWGQRNTEAFF. In nucleotides, the CDR3 is TGCGCCAGCAGCCAAGGCTGGGGACAAAGAAACACTGAAGCTTTCTTT.

There are a few counts of this clonotype. The chain joins TRBV24-1 to TRBJ2-1; D may be TRBD2 (5 bases). V lost 8 bases and J lost 4, with 14 bases in between. Per germline, CDR1 KGHDR and CDR2 SFDVKD. CDR3 length: 14 amino acids. As DNA, the CDR3 is TGTGCCACCAAGGGTGAAGCGGTGTACAATGAGCAGTTCTTC. Protein: CATKGEAVYNEQFF.

Concerning this clonotype: Since a much larger clone is just one base distant, this may be a read error. V gene TRBV5-4 combines with J gene TRBJ2-3; 8 bases fit TRBD2. Germline CDR1 is SGHNT and CDR2 is YYREEE (reference sequence). This CDR3 is 16 amino acids long. For the CDR3, the DNA is TGTGCCAGCAGCTTACCGGGAGGGGGGCTCACAGTTACGCAGTATTTT. Amino acid sequence: CASSLPGGGLTVTQYF.

This clonotype has ten or more counts. The gene calls are TRBV2 and TRBJ2-5; 11 nucleotides line up with TRBD2. The junction had 14 bases not matched to a gene; V was cut back by 5 bases and J by 9 bases. In germline, CDR1 is SNHLY, CDR2 FYNNEI. The CDR3 has 16 amino acids. In DNA form, the CDR3 reads TGTGCCAGCAGTCAATTAGCGGGGGGGCCCGAAGGGGCCCAGTACTTC. Its translation is CASSQLAGGPEGAQYF.

Regarding this clonotype: A much larger clonotype is one base distant, so this may be a read error. V and J are TRBV9 and TRBJ2-5; the D gene is possibly TRBD2 (5 bases). CDR3 size: 13 residues. CDR1 is SGDLS, CDR2 YYNGEE, per germline. V was trimmed by 5 bases and J by 4 bases, leaving 12 bases between them. CDR3 coding DNA: TGTGCCAGCAGTTCCCCAGAGGGAGAGACCCAGTACTTC. Amino acids: CASSSPEGETQYF.

A word on this clonotype: This may stem from a read error, because a much larger clone lies one nucleotide away. The rearrangement links TRBV12-3 or TRBV12-4 to TRBJ2-7; a possible D gene is TRBD1 (6 bases). V was shortened by 3 bases and J by 7 bases, with 16 bases between the two germline ends. This CDR3 region has 14 residues. This CDR3 reads CASSFGQFNREQYF. CDR3 bases: TGTGCCAGCAGTTTCGGACAGTTCAATCGGGAGCAGTACTTC.

In this sample, this clonotype turned up a few times. The rearrangement joins TRBV12-3 or TRBV12-4 to TRBJ2-2; tentative D call: TRBD2 (6 bases). The CDR3 is made up of 13 amino acids. V was cut by 7 bases and J by 4 bases, with 10 bases left in between. CDR3 DNA sequence: TGTGCCAGCACCGCTAGCGCCACCGGGGAGCTGTTTTTT. Its protein product is CASTASATGELFF.

A remark on this clonotype: The junction departs from germline at one end; a sequencing error may be responsible. The chain joins TRBV13 to TRBJ2-1; 7 bases line up with TRBD1. CDR3 length: 16 residues. The germline V gene has CDR1 PRHDT and CDR2 FYEKMQ (reference sequence). CDR3 sequence (DNA): TGTGCCAGCAGCCTTGAGGGGGCAGGGGGTTACAGTGAGCAGTTCTTC. Protein sequence: CASSLEGAGGYSEQFF.

Ten or more counts support this clonotype. The CDR3 spells CASSEWSSRNEQFF. CDR3 DNA sequence: TGTGCCAGCAGTGAATGGTCTAGTCGGAATGAGCAGTTCTTC. The genes are TRBV2 and TRBJ2-1; D unclear. Trimming removed 2 bases at V and 7 bases at J, with 12 bases between. Germline V lookup: CDR1 SNHLY, CDR2 FYNNEI. CDR3 length equals 14 residues.

This clonotype appeared many times. The rearrangement joins TRBV20-1 to TRBJ2-1; 7 bases fit TRBD2. The CDR3 is made up of 16 amino acids. Germline trimming cut 0 bases from V and 6 bases from J; bases unmatched to any gene: 11. Looked up from germline, CDR1 is DFQATT and CDR2 is SNEGSKA (reference sequence). CDR3 sequence: CSARDQAAGVFNEQFF. In DNA, the CDR3 is TGCAGTGCTAGAGATCAAGCGGCGGGAGTTTTCAATGAGCAGTTCTTC.

This clonotype has just a few counts. The chain recombines TRBV20-1 with TRBJ2-5, with D maybe TRBD2 (6 bases). The CDR3 runs 15 residues. Germline CDR1 reads DFQATT; CDR2 reads SNEGSKA (reference sequence). V lost 4 bases and J 4 bases, leaving 19 bases between the germline ends. The CDR3 sequence: CSATFRDGGRETQYF. CDR3 DNA sequence: TGCAGTGCTACGTTCCGGGACGGGGGTCGAGAGACCCAGTACTTC.

About this clonotype itself: Possible read error: a much larger clone is one base away. This rearrangement joins TRBV2 to TRBJ1-2, with a tentative D call TRBD1 (5 bases). Germline V gives CDR1 SNHLY, CDR2 FYNNEI. This CDR3 has 17 amino acids. The CDR3 DNA follows: TGTGCCAGCCGTGAACCGCCAGGGCTAGAAATCGTCTATGGCTACACCTTC. Protein product: CASREPPGLEIVYGYTF.

This clonotype was counted only a few times. The gene calls are TRBV12-3 or TRBV12-4 and TRBJ2-7; 7 bases agree with TRBD1. This CDR3 region has 14 residues. V shed 2 bases and J 3 bases; nucleotides not matched to a gene: 4. CDR3 sequence reads: CASSLKGGGYEQYF. The CDR3 nucleotides are TGTGCCAGCAGTTTAAAAGGGGGCGGCTACGAGCAGTACTTC.

This clonotype occurred many times. The V and J genes are TRBV29-1 and TRBJ2-1; D perhaps matches TRBD2 (6 bases). Deletions cut 5 bases from V and 9 bases from J, with 17 bases between. Per germline, CDR1 SQVTM and CDR2 ANQGSEA. The CDR3 has 13 amino acids. The CDR3 region is CSVLRDTAGEQFF. CDR3 nucleotides: TGCAGCGTTTTGCGGGATACGGCAGGTGAGCAGTTCTTC.

This clonotype has a handful of counts. The chain employs TRBV20-1 and TRBJ1-2, with D possibly TRBD1 on 5 matching bases. This CDR3 region has 14 residues. Germline V gene sequence: CDR1 DFQATT, CDR2 SNEGSKA (reference sequence). V was clipped by 0 bases and J by 4 bases, with 12 bases between them. The CDR3 bases are TGCAGTGCTAGAGATCCTTGGGACGGCTATGGCTACACCTTC. Protein: CSARDPWDGYGYTF.